Below are 28 T cell receptor beta chains sequenced from a single sample in a study of T cell repertoires in cytomegalovirus infection. Each CDR3 protein is one row after TCRdb ran MiXCR on the reads. Of around 71,000 distinct CDR3 sequences listed, roughly 20% are singletons. Their antigen targets remain unknown. Specimen: CD8+ T cells from cultured PBMCs, collected from culture after CMV antigen stimulation. These receptors were collected from a human donor in good health (CMV status not recorded). Some clones in this sample may be carry-over from other donors' samples.

The chain couples TRBV10-3 to TRBJ1-6; D call uncertain. Trimming pared 3 bases from V and 6 bases from J, leaving 9 bases between. This CDR3 region has 14 residues. Germline CDR1 ENHRY, CDR2 SYGVKD. The DNA of the CDR3 is TGTGCCATCAGTGACCCAGCGGGTAATTCACCCCTCCACTTT. It encodes CAISDPAGNSPLHF.

The CDR3 nucleotides read TGTGCCAGCAGCTTGCCCGAGCGGGGCACAGATACGCAGTATTTT. The encoded protein is CASSLPERGTDTQYF. The chain joins TRBV5-4 to TRBJ2-3; perhaps TRBD2 as D (6 bases). Trimming took 1 base from V and 1 from J, leaving 10 bases between them. CDR1 is SGHNT and CDR2 is YYREEE in the germline V gene (reference sequence). The CDR3 is 15 residues long.

A few counts support this clonotype. This chain joins TRBV7-9 and TRBJ2-1; TRBD2 matches at 10 bases. The CDR3 has 14 amino acids. Germline values: CDR1 SEHNR, CDR2 FQNEAQ (reference sequence). V gave up 6 bases and J gave up 6 bases; unmatched junction bases: 5. The CDR3 sequence: CASRAGTSVNEQFF. The DNA of the CDR3 is TGTGCCAGCAGGGCCGGGACTAGCGTCAATGAGCAGTTCTTC.

The CDR3 sequence is CASSSSRTGKERTF. The CDR3 coding sequence is TGTGCCAGCAGTTCTTCCCGGACAGGGAAAGAACGCACCTTC. The chain has TRBV28 and TRBJ1-2; the match to TRBD1 covers 8 bases. The V gene's germline CDR1 is MDHEN and CDR2 SYDVKM. J lost 13 bases, V lost 4 bases, and 14 bases had no gene match. The CDR3 is made up of 14 amino acids.

This clonotype was picked up many times. The CDR3 DNA reads as TGTGCCAGCGGTTGGACAGGGCAGTACAATGAGCAGTTCTTC. This sequence encodes CASGWTGQYNEQFF. The genes are TRBV27 and TRBJ2-1; 8 nucleotides line up with TRBD1. CDR1 is MNHEY, CDR2 SMNVEV, per germline (reference sequence). This CDR3 is 14 amino acids long. The junction had 7 bases not matched to a gene; V was cut back by 8 bases and J by 4 bases.

This clonotype turned up a few times. The chain combines TRBV7-9 with TRBJ1-1; 12 bases are shared with TRBD1. The CDR3 extends over 12 amino acids. CDR1 is SEHNR and CDR2 is FQNEAQ in the germline V gene (reference sequence). With V trimmed by 7 bases and J by 12 bases, 6 bases remained unmatched. The CDR3 nucleotides read TGTGCCAGCACCGGGACAGGGGGCTGGACTTTCTTT. Amino acid sequence: CASTGTGGWTFF.

The chain joins TRBV12-3 or TRBV12-4 to TRBJ1-2; D is perhaps TRBD1 (5 bases). There are 13 residues in the CDR3. Trimming stripped 3 bases from V and 4 bases from J, with 9 bases between. The CDR3 sequence: CASSFRDLYGYTF. The CDR3 nucleotides are TGTGCCAGCAGTTTCCGGGACCTCTATGGCTACACCTTC.

The chain has TRBV9 and TRBJ2-1, with 9 bases lining up with TRBD1. V trimming: 10 bases; J trimming: 10 bases; junction bases outside the gene matches: 9. Germline V gene sequence: CDR1 SGDLS, CDR2 YYNGEE. The CDR3 runs to 12 residues. The DNA for the CDR3 is TGTGCCTCTGGACAGGGGATCGGGGAGCAGTTCTTC. Its translation: CASGQGIGEQFF.

The chain is built from TRBV7-9 and TRBJ1-5; D is possibly TRBD1 (5 bases). V was pared by 5 bases and J by 5 bases, with 16 bases between. The germline gives CDR1 SEHNR, CDR2 FQNEAQ (reference sequence). The CDR3 is made up of 15 amino acids. The chain's CDR3 is CASSGGWGEDQPQHF. The CDR3 DNA is TGTGCCAGCAGCGGGGGGTGGGGGGAGGATCAGCCCCAGCATTTT.

This clonotype occurred a few times. The chain is built from TRBV6-1 and TRBJ2-2, with a possible D match to TRBD2 (5 bases). Germline-derived CDR1 and CDR2 are MNHNS and SASEGT. The CDR3 contains 15 residues. Trimming took 2 bases from V and 5 from J, leaving 12 bases between them. Here the CDR3 reads CASSEIGGITGELFF. In nucleotides, the CDR3 is TGTGCCAGCAGTGAAATTGGAGGCATTACCGGGGAGCTGTTTTTT.

A remark on this clonotype: One end of the junction does not line up with germline, which may come from a read error. The chain carries TRBV7-6 and TRBJ2-3, with TRBD1 identical over 7 bases. CDR1 SGHVS and CDR2 FNYEAQ come from the germline V gene. This CDR3 has 15 residues. DNA of the CDR3: TGTGCTAGCAGCTTAGGGGGCAGGAGTACAGATACGCAGTATTTT. It yields the protein CASSLGGRSTDTQYF. The complete variable domain, with remaining parts taken from reference TRBV7-6 and TRBJ2-3, reads GAGVSQSPRYKVTKRGQDVALRCDPISGHVSLYWYRQALGQGPEFLTYFNYEAQQDKSGLPNDRFSAERPEGSISTLTIQRTEQRDSAMYRCASSLGGRSTDTQYFGPGTRLTVL.

V is TRBV20-1 and J is TRBJ2-7, with unresolved D. Germline loops: CDR1 DFQATT, CDR2 SNEGSKA (reference sequence). The CDR3 runs to 15 residues. The V end lost 1 base, the J end lost 7 bases, and 20 bases lay between the germline ends. This CDR3 is CSARGPQSLWGEQYF. The CDR3, as DNA: TGCAGTGCTAGAGGCCCCCAGTCGCTATGGGGAGAGCAGTACTTC.

The gene calls are TRBV7-6 and TRBJ2-7; TRBD2 aligns across 10 bases. The CDR3 length is 14 residues. J gave up 6 bases and V 3 bases, and 5 bases lay outside the gene matches. Germline CDR1 and CDR2: SGHVS and FNYEAQ. The CDR3 sequence: CASSFSGGNGEQYF. The CDR3 nucleotides read TGTGCCAGCAGCTTTAGCGGGGGGAACGGCGAGCAGTACTTC. The full variable domain, in which reference TRBV7-6 and TRBJ2-7 provide the parts outside the CDR3, is GAGVSQSPRYKVTKRGQDVALRCDPISGHVSLYWYRQALGQGPEFLTYFNYEAQQDKSGLPNDRFSAERPEGSISTLTIQRTEQRDSAMYRCASSFSGGNGEQYFGPGTRLTVT.

The V and J genes are TRBV7-8 and TRBJ2-1, with 8 bases fitting TRBD2. This CDR3 region has 15 residues. Per the germline V gene, CDR1 is SGHVS and CDR2 is FQNEAQ. The V segment lost 1 base and the J segment 6 bases; nucleotides outside the gene matches: 5. In nucleotides, the CDR3 is TGTGCCAGCAGCTTAGTGACTAGCGCGGTCAATGAGCAGTTCTTC. Its protein product is CASSLVTSAVNEQFF.

The chain joins TRBV6-2 or TRBV6-3 to TRBJ2-6, with TRBD2 matching over 11 bases. Germline assignment: CDR1 MNHEY and CDR2 SVGEGT. J lost 9 bases, V lost 2 bases, and 12 bases had no gene match. The CDR3 extends over 18 amino acids. CDR3 sequence (DNA): TGTGCCAGCAGTTACATTAGCGGGGGGGTGTTTAGAGACAACGTCCTGACTTTC. Protein: CASSYISGGVFRDNVLTF.

At least ten counts were recorded for this clonotype. V usage is TRBV5-8 and J usage is TRBJ2-1; D remains ambiguous. The V end was cut by 5 bases, the J end by 8 bases, with 11 bases between. The length of the CDR3 is 12 residues. Germline V CDR1 and CDR2: SGHTS, YDEGEE. The DNA of the CDR3 is TGTGCCAGCAGGCCTAAACGAGATGAGCAGTTCTTC. Residues: CASRPKRDEQFF.

This clonotype was observed at least ten times. V usage is TRBV28 and J usage is TRBJ1-1; D is unresolved. Germline V gene sequence: CDR1 MDHEN, CDR2 SYDVKM. V shed 2 bases and J shed 5 bases, with 18 bases lying between them. There are 16 residues in the CDR3. The chain's CDR3 is CASSLDSVGLATEAFF. The DNA for the CDR3 is TGTGCCAGCAGTTTAGACTCAGTCGGCTTAGCGACTGAAGCTTTCTTT. Together with reference TRBV28 and TRBJ1-1, the CDR3 gives the full variable domain: DVKVTQSSRYLVKRTGEKVFLECVQDMDHENMFWYRQDPGLGLRLIYFSYDVKMKEKGDIPEGYSVSREKKERFSLILESASTNQTSMYLCASSLDSVGLATEAFFGQGTRLTVV.

The chain is built from TRBV9 and TRBJ2-7; D may be TRBD1 or TRBD2 (5 bases each). This CDR3 comprises 15 residues. Germline V gene sequence: CDR1 SGDLS, CDR2 YYNGEE. The V gene lost 3 bases and the J gene lost 0 bases, with 13 bases spanning the gap. The CDR3 spells CASSATGPSSYEQYF. The CDR3 nucleotides are TGTGCCAGCAGCGCGACGGGACCTAGCTCCTACGAGCAGTACTTC.

There are a few counts of this clonotype. The chain is built from TRBV7-9 and TRBJ2-3, with 9 bases identical to TRBD1. The germline gives CDR1 SEHNR, CDR2 FQNEAQ (reference sequence). This CDR3 has 14 amino acids. With 8 bases clipped from V and 2 bases from J, the junction kept 5 bases outside the gene matches. The CDR3 sequence: CASAGQGDTDTQYF. CDR3 DNA sequence: TGTGCCAGCGCGGGACAGGGAGACACAGATACGCAGTATTTT.

The chain is built from TRBV6-2 or TRBV6-3 and TRBJ2-2; 7 bases map to TRBD1. V lost 5 bases, J lost 0 bases, and 3 bases stayed unmatched. There are 15 residues in the CDR3. Germline lookup yields CDR1 MNHEY and CDR2 SVGEGT. CDR3 coding DNA: TGTGCCAGCAGTCACAGGGGTCCGAACACCGGGGAGCTGTTTTTT. As protein: CASSHRGPNTGELFF.

The chain joins TRBV4-3 to TRBJ2-5, with 14 bases aligning to TRBD2. Germline V gene lookup returns CDR1 LGHNA and CDR2 YSLEER. Trimming took 3 bases from V and 1 from J; bases not matched to a gene: 1. The CDR3 is 16 amino acids. This CDR3 reads CASSHGTSGGQETQYF. CDR3 sequence (DNA): TGCGCCAGCAGCCACGGGACTAGCGGGGGCCAAGAGACCCAGTACTTC.

The chain combines TRBV7-2 with TRBJ2-1; the D is unclear. This CDR3 spans 15 amino acids. The germline V and J ends were trimmed by 3 bases and 0 bases, with 9 bases remaining between them. From germline, CDR1 is SGHTA and CDR2 FQGNSA. The CDR3 is CASSFGVTSYNEQFF. In DNA, the CDR3 is TGTGCCAGCAGCTTTGGGGTAACCTCCTACAATGAGCAGTTCTTC.

The genes are TRBV6-2 or TRBV6-3 and TRBJ1-1, with D unclear. Germline CDR1 MNHEY, CDR2 SVGEGT. CDR3 length: 11 amino acids. V was pared by 2 bases and J by 6 bases, with 4 bases between. The CDR3 spells CASSYGAEAFF. The DNA of the CDR3 is TGTGCCAGCAGTTACGGCGCTGAAGCTTTCTTT.

This clonotype was counted between two and nine times. The J gene is TRBJ1-1, the V gene TRBV7-9; a weak D match, TRBD1 (5 bases). Trimming took off 4 bases at V and 3 bases at J, with 12 bases between the two ends. The CDR3 runs to 14 residues. CDR1 SEHNR and CDR2 FQNEAQ come from the germline V gene (reference sequence). DNA for the CDR3: TGTGCCAGCAGCTATCGGGGGATCCACACTGAAGCTTTCTTT. It codes for CASSYRGIHTEAFF. Full variable domain (remainder filled in from reference TRBV7-9 and TRBJ1-1): DTGVSQNPRHKITKRGQNVTFRCDPISEHNRLYWYRQTLGQGPEFLTYFQNEAQLEKSRLLSDRFSAERPKGSFSTLEIQRTEQGDSAMYLCASSYRGIHTEAFFGQGTRLTVV.

This clonotype was observed a handful of times. The chain recombines TRBV6-1 with TRBJ2-1; either TRBD1 or TRBD2 may fit D (5 bases each). Deletions cut 6 bases from V and 0 bases from J, with 21 bases between. The V gene's germline CDR1 is MNHNS and CDR2 SASEGT. The CDR3 totals 18 residues. The CDR3 protein is CASSPLTGALSSYNEQFF. The DNA of the CDR3 is TGTGCCAGCAGCCCCTTAACCGGGGCCCTGAGCTCCTACAATGAGCAGTTCTTC.

This clonotype showed up just a few times. The chain carries TRBV6-5 and TRBJ1-2; 9 positions match TRBD1. Germline V gene sequence: CDR1 MNHEY, CDR2 SVGAGI. There are 14 residues in the CDR3. The V segment lost 2 bases and the J segment 8 bases; nucleotides outside the gene matches: 6. The CDR3 DNA reads as TGTGCCAGCAGTTACGGGGGACAGGGCCGCGGCTACACCTTC. It is translated as CASSYGGQGRGYTF.

J is TRBJ1-1 and V is TRBV4-3, with D uncertain. This CDR3 is 15 amino acids long. Germline V gene sequence: CDR1 LGHNA, CDR2 YSLEER. V was pared by 0 bases and J by 3 bases, with 11 bases between. The DNA for the CDR3 is TGCGCCAGCAGCCAAGATCGAAGATTTGACACTGAAGCTTTCTTT. Its protein product is CASSQDRRFDTEAFF.

This clonotype was counted between two and nine times. This chain links TRBV11-2 with TRBJ2-2; D gene uncertain. Germline V gives CDR1 SGHAT, CDR2 FQNNGV. The CDR3 is made up of 15 amino acids. The V and J ends lost 7 bases and 4 bases respectively, with 16 bases between them. The DNA for the CDR3 is TGTGCCAGCATCCAGCCTCCGGAACTCACCGGGGAGCTGTTTTTT. Its protein is CASIQPPELTGELFF.